The 23 T cell receptor beta chains below all came from one sample that was sequenced in a study of blood T cell repertoires in COVID-19. TCRdb's table, derived via immunoSEQ multiplex PCR, lists solely in-frame clones and lacks some. This table has about 50,000 clones, about four fifths appearing once. The sequencing input was peripheral blood. The receptor source for this set is a woman of 80 years or more with COVID-19, enrolled during active disease.

This clone was recorded a few times. The rearrangement uses TRBV10-2 and TRBJ2-5; TRBD1 matches at 10 bases. Losses at the gene ends were 2 bases for V and 4 bases for J; bases not matched to a gene: 4. This CDR3 has 15 amino acids. Germline CDR1 reads WSHSY; CDR2 reads SAAADI. This CDR3 reads CASSEMDRGGETQYF. CDR3 nucleotides: TGCGCCAGCAGTGAGATGGACAGGGGGGGAGAGACCCAGTACTTC.

The CDR3 DNA is TGTGCCTGGAGTGTAGGGGTTACAGATACGCAGTATTTT. It is translated as CAWSVGVTDTQYF. The rearrangement links TRBV30 to TRBJ2-3, with D maybe TRBD1 (5 bases). CDR1 and CDR2 from the germline V gene are GTSNPN and SVGIG (reference sequence). The CDR3 consists of 13 residues. Trimming shortened V by 0 bases and J by 3 bases, and 7 bases separated the two germline ends.

V is TRBV5-4 and J is TRBJ2-7, with 10 bases lining up with TRBD2. CDR1 is SGHNT, CDR2 YYREEE, per germline (reference sequence). This CDR3 comprises 17 residues. The trim removed 1 base at V and 2 bases at J, leaving 9 bases unmatched. Here the CDR3 reads CASSLRSGLAATYEQYF. CDR3 nucleotides: TGTGCCAGCAGCTTGAGGTCTGGACTAGCGGCGACCTACGAGCAGTACTTC.

The J gene is TRBJ2-1, the V gene TRBV6-4; the D gene is possibly TRBD1 (5 bases). This CDR3 region has 15 residues. V was trimmed by 6 bases and J by 0 bases, leaving 12 bases between them. Germline-derived CDR1 and CDR2 are MRHNA and SNTAGT. CDR3 in DNA: TGTGCCAGCAGACGTACAGGTTACTCCTACAATGAGCAGTTCTTC. Translation gives CASRRTGYSYNEQFF.

J is TRBJ2-3 and V is TRBV9; D uncertain. V was cut by 0 bases and J by 3 bases, with 5 bases left in between. This CDR3 is 13 amino acids long. Germline-derived CDR1 and CDR2 are SGDLS and YYNGEE. The CDR3 loop reads CASSVVQTDTQYF. The CDR3 coding sequence is TGTGCCAGCAGCGTAGTCCAAACAGATACGCAGTATTTT.

This chain connects TRBV30 to TRBJ1-1; D unresolved. The V gene lost 3 bases and the J gene lost 10 bases, with 18 bases spanning the gap. Germline V gives CDR1 GTSNPN, CDR2 SVGIG (reference sequence). The CDR3 runs 13 residues. Written as DNA, the CDR3 is TGTGCCTGGAGGATTGCGGGCGCCCCTGGAGCTTTCTTT. This encodes CAWRIAGAPGAFF.

In its sample, this clone was seen once. The chain links TRBV7-2 to TRBJ1-3; D is unclear. CDR3 length: 15 amino acids. Germline CDR1 and CDR2: SGHTA and FQGNSA. V was shortened by 0 bases and J by 0 bases, with 6 bases between the two germline ends. The chain's CDR3 is CASSLAAHSGNTIYF. CDR3 in DNA: TGTGCCAGCAGCTTAGCGGCCCACTCTGGAAACACCATATATTTT.

The V call is TRBV30, the J call TRBJ2-3, with 10 nucleotides matching TRBD2. The germline V gene has CDR1 GTSNPN and CDR2 SVGIG (reference sequence). This CDR3 has 17 amino acids. With V trimmed by 3 bases and J by 5 bases, 14 bases remained unmatched. The CDR3 is CAWSHGSGRAWGDTQYF. The CDR3, as DNA: TGTGCCTGGAGCCATGGGAGCGGGAGGGCCTGGGGAGATACGCAGTATTTT.

This chain joins TRBV5-3 and TRBJ1-5, with a possible D match to TRBD1 (6 bases). TRBV5-3 is noted as an ORF with a role that remains uncertain. V lost 4 bases to trimming and J lost 3 bases, with 17 bases between them. The CDR3 covers 16 residues. The CDR3 region is CARSPYREGVNQPQHF. The CDR3 nucleotides are TGTGCCAGAAGCCCATACAGGGAGGGTGTCAATCAGCCCCAGCATTTT.

The rearrangement links TRBV6-6 to TRBJ2-7, with 12 nucleotides matching TRBD2. The germline CDR1 and CDR2 sequences are MNHNY and SVGAGI (reference sequence). Trimming took 4 bases from V and 5 from J; bases not matched to a gene: 3. The CDR3 covers 14 residues. CDR3 nucleotides: TGTGCCAGCAGTTTGACTAGCGGGAGTCACGAGCAGTACTTC. It codes for CASSLTSGSHEQYF.

Only one count was recorded for this clone. The chain recombines TRBV6-4 with TRBJ2-7; 7 nucleotides agree with TRBD1. Trimming took 2 bases from V and 2 from J; bases not matched to a gene: 12. The CDR3 consists of 17 residues. In germline, CDR1 is MRHNA, CDR2 SNTAGT. CDR3 in amino acids: CASSDHHLRQGPYEQYF. CDR3 DNA sequence: TGTGCCAGCAGTGACCATCACCTGCGACAGGGACCCTACGAGCAGTACTTC.

The chain combines TRBV24-1 with TRBJ1-3; TRBD1 might be the D (5 bases). With 12 bases removed from V and 0 bases from J, the gap between germline ends came to 17 bases. This CDR3 is built from 15 residues. Per germline, CDR1 KGHDR and CDR2 SFDVKD. The CDR3 here is CAFPTALYSGNTIYF. In DNA, the CDR3 is TGTGCCTTCCCGACAGCCCTTTACTCTGGAAACACCATATATTTT.

The chain has TRBV11-2 and TRBJ1-2; D is ambiguous. The CDR3 loop spans 12 amino acids. Germline CDR1 reads SGHAT; CDR2 reads FQNNGV. The V gene lost 3 bases and the J gene lost 4 bases, with 6 bases spanning the gap. The CDR3 nucleotides are TGTGCCAGCAGCTTGGAGGGCTATGGCTACACCTTC. It codes for CASSLEGYGYTF.

V is TRBV5-1 and J is TRBJ2-2, with a weak D call TRBD1 (6 bases). The CDR3 has 13 residues. Trimming left V 7 bases short and J 0 bases short, with 7 bases between. The germline V gene has CDR1 SGHRS and CDR2 YFSETQ. Here the CDR3 reads CASHRANTGELFF. In DNA, the CDR3 is TGCGCCAGCCACAGGGCGAACACCGGGGAGCTGTTTTTT.

The table lists this clone with a count of one. The J gene is TRBJ2-1, the V gene TRBV5-1; unclear D gene. With 4 bases removed from V and 5 bases from J, the gap between germline ends came to 4 bases. CDR1 is SGHRS and CDR2 is YFSETQ in the germline V gene. This CDR3 has 11 residues. The CDR3 sequence: CASSPNNEQFF. The CDR3 DNA follows: TGCGCCAGCAGCCCCAACAATGAGCAGTTCTTC.

The gene calls are TRBV19 and TRBJ2-5; 11 positions match TRBD2. Germline V lookup: CDR1 LNHDA, CDR2 SQIVND (reference sequence). This CDR3 contains 19 residues. The V and J ends lost 3 bases and 4 bases, in that order; junction bases with no gene match: 16. The CDR3 bases are TGTGCCAGTAGTATGGGTCCCGTGGTAGCGGGAGGGATGGGAGAGACCCAGTACTTC. Encoded protein: CASSMGPVVAGGMGETQYF.

This clone occurred a few times. CDR3 sequence: CASSLGPRDKDRGYTF. The CDR3 DNA is TGTGCCAGCAGCTTGGGCCCCCGGGACAAGGATCGTGGCTACACCTTC. V usage is TRBV5-4 and J usage is TRBJ1-2, with a possible D match to TRBD1 (6 bases). With 0 bases removed from V and 7 bases from J, the gap between germline ends came to 19 bases. Looked up from germline, CDR1 is SGHNT and CDR2 is YYREEE (reference sequence). The CDR3 runs 16 residues.

The DNA for the CDR3 is TGTGCCAGCAGCCACGGACTAGCGGGAGGTTACGAGCAGTACTTC. Amino acid sequence: CASSHGLAGGYEQYF. The rearrangement uses TRBV4-2 and TRBJ2-7; 14 bases are shared with TRBD2. This CDR3 has 15 amino acids. After removal of 3 bases from V and 4 bases from J, the junction contained 2 bases not matched to a gene. Germline V gives CDR1 LGHNA, CDR2 YNFKEQ.

DNA of the CDR3: TGTGCCAGCAGTTACTCGGCTAGCGGGACGGAGACCCAGTACTTC. Protein sequence: CASSYSASGTETQYF. This chain connects TRBV6-2 or TRBV6-3 to TRBJ2-5; 9 bases align to TRBD2. V gave up 0 bases and J gave up 5 bases; unmatched junction bases: 4. This CDR3 is 15 amino acids long. Germline CDR1 is MNHEY and CDR2 is SVGEGT.

This chain uses TRBV29-1 with TRBJ1-2, with 7 bases matching TRBD1. The CDR3 length is 13 residues. V was clipped by 3 bases and J by 7 bases; unmatched bases: 8. Germline V CDR1 and CDR2: SQVTM, ANQGSEA. CDR3 sequence: CSVEGQPGAGYTF. In DNA, the CDR3 is TGCAGCGTTGAGGGACAGCCCGGGGCTGGCTACACCTTC.

This clone was seen a handful of times. The chain combines TRBV6-2 or TRBV6-3 with TRBJ2-1; 8 bases agree with TRBD2. The CDR3 is made up of 15 amino acids. V trimming: 0 bases; J trimming: 10 bases; junction bases outside the gene matches: 8. Per the germline V gene, CDR1 is MNHEY and CDR2 is SVGEGT. CDR3 residues: CASSYSAGVLGEQFF. The CDR3 DNA follows: TGTGCCAGCAGTTACTCAGCGGGGGTATTGGGGGAGCAGTTCTTC.

The J gene is TRBJ2-1, the V gene TRBV28; 10 nucleotides match TRBD1. Trimming removed 4 bases from V and 9 bases from J; junction bases left unmatched: 9. This CDR3 has 15 amino acids. The germline gives CDR1 MDHEN, CDR2 SYDVKM. The CDR3 loop reads CASSSQTGGRSEQFF. DNA for the CDR3: TGTGCCAGCAGTTCCCAGACAGGGGGCCGGTCTGAGCAGTTCTTC.

The chain carries TRBV14 and TRBJ1-1; D not certain. Trimming removed 0 bases from V and 4 bases from J, with 9 bases in between. Germline loops: CDR1 SGHDN, CDR2 FVKESK. The CDR3 is 14 amino acids. The CDR3 loop is CASSQEWRGTEAFF. The DNA for the CDR3 is TGTGCCAGCAGCCAAGAATGGCGGGGCACTGAAGCTTTCTTT.